This T cell receptor beta chain was obtained from a study of blood T cell repertoires in COVID-19 (dated by TCRdb to 2019 to 2021). The study in broad terms: The collaborator samples originated in the United States, Italy and Spain and spanned the acute and convalescent phases of COVID-19. The prospective study material was composed of cDNA or gDNA derived from T cells, B-cell-depleted T cells, or PBMCs. Deeply sampled blood TCRbeta repertoires from subjects exposed to, actively infected with, or recovered from COVID-19 were included in the dataset. A freely available public database, intended as a resource for researchers studying the immune response to SARS-CoV-2, is where the repertoires were released. Samples came from the ongoing ImmuneRACE study (first 160 participants) plus 1,254 subjects from 6 global collaborators. The sample metadata nearly always contained a de-identified subject ID, COVID-19 status, age in years and sex. Where available, HLA class I and class II types were obtained from metadata supplied by the sample provider rather than from assay-based typing.

V is cut by 0 bases and J by 7 bases, and the space between the germline ends is 10 bases. The CDR3, from cysteine to phenylalanine, totals 14 residues. Only CDR3 DNA is held: 42 bases, read in frame from base 1. The germline V gene provides CDR1 SGDLS and CDR2 YYNGEE. The immunoSEQ Assay, a bias-controlled multiplex PCR, was used to amplify TCRbeta CDR3 regions from genomic DNA. The original pipeline was this. Nucleated cell counts per sample were estimated from amplification of reference gene primers within the assay. Sequence reads were collapsed and filtered to measure the absolute abundance of every unique TCRbeta CDR3 rearrangement. Productive Simpson clonality was computed per sample as the square root of Simpson's diversity index over productive rearrangements. TCRdb holds this immuneACCESS table with in-frame rearrangements only. Some clones are missing; in checked studies, unresolved V genes explain under half, and the rest has no known cause. V and J calls and clone size are as listed in that table; D and trimming were resolved from the DNA. The table for this sample lists about 67,000 clones; around 87% of them were counted only once. The top ten clones comprise approximately 8% of the sample.

Concerning this clone: Which antigen it targets is not known. There are no base qualities to consult, and no much larger clone falls within one base.

The full study reports these points: How much clinical and demographic metadata was included differed by source and by participant, and the metadata was provided uncurated.

Whole blood was collected in K2EDTA tubes by collaborating institutions according to the institutions' own protocols. For TCRbeta analysis, collaborators shipped samples in one of three forms: frozen whole blood, isolated PBMCs, or DNA extracted from either of those sample types. The V and J genes are TRBV9 and TRBJ2-2; the D gene remains uncertain. The sequenced sample was peripheral blood. The sequence derives from a man in his forties or fifties with active COVID-19. The sequenced DNA: TGTGCCAGCAGCGTAGCGTCGCGCGGCGGGGAGCTGTTTTTT. Its product reads: CASSVASRGGELFF.